What follows describes a single T cell receptor (beta chain). The CDR3 sequence is 13 residues long. Trimming pared 1 base from V and 4 bases from J, leaving 7 bases between. CDR1 is LGHNA, CDR2 YNFKEQ, per germline. Profiling relied on immunoSEQ multiplex PCR, and the TCRdb table lists in-frame clones only, not all of them. This sample has 50,000 to 70,000 clones, with 80% to 95% found just once. These data belong to a study of T cell changes during pregnancy in multiple sclerosis. The sample in question was peripheral blood, obtained in the first trimester of pregnancy. The sequence was collected from a female donor with multiple sclerosis, enrolled in a pregnancy study. The chain is built from TRBV4-2 and TRBJ2-5; no clear D. In DNA, the CDR3 is TGTGCCAGCAGCCAAGTTCCGGGAGAGACCCAGTACTTC. Protein product: CASSQVPGETQYF.